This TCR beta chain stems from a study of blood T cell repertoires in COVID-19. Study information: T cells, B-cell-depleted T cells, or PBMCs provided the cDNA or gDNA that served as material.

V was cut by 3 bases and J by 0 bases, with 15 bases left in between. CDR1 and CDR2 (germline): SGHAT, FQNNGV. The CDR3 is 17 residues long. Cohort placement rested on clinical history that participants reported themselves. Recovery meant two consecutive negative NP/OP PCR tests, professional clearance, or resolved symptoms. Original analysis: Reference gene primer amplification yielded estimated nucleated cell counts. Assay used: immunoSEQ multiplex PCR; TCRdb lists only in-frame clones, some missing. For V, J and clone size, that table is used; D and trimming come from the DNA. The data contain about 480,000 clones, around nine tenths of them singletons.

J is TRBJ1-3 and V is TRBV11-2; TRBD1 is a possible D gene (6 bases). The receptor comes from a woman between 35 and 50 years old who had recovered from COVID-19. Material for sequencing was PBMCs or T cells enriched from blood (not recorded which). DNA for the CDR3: TGTGCCAGCAGCTTTTACGGGGACACAATCTCTGGAAACACCATATATTTT. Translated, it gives CASSFYGDTISGNTIYF. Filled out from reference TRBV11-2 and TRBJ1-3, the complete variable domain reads EAGVAQSPRYKIIEKRQSVAFWCNPISGHATLYWYQQILGQGPKLLIQFQNNGVVDDSQLPKDRFSAERLKGVDSTLKIQPAKLEDSAVYLCASSFYGDTISGNTIYFGEGSWLTVV.